The clone carrying this T cell receptor (beta chain) has a count of ten or more. Patients aged 18 to 65 with hyperthyroidism were newly diagnosed, with duration under 2 months. The data belong to a study of T cells in Graves' hyperthyroidism and ophthalmopathy. Amplification targeted TCR beta CDR3 regions from RNA transcripts. The primer set for the first-round RT-PCR of the TCR CDR3 was HTBI. From the multiplex PCR reads, TCRdb called clonotypes with MiXCR, one entry per CDR3 protein. The sample has 250,000 to 300,000 distinct CDR3 sequences, approximately 15% seen once. Sequenced: blood. This receptor was obtained from a woman aged 40 to 55 with Graves' hyperthyroidism that later progressed to Graves' ophthalmopathy.

The CDR3 reads CASSVAQGPPGEQYF. CDR3 in DNA: TGTGCCAGCAGCGTAGCTCAAGGACCGCCGGGGGAGCAGTACTTC. V usage is TRBV9 and J usage is TRBJ2-7; a possible D gene is TRBD2 (5 bases). The CDR3 has 15 amino acids. Looked up from germline, CDR1 is SGDLS and CDR2 is YYNGEE. V was trimmed by 0 bases and J by 7 bases, leaving 17 bases between them.